The clone carrying this T cell receptor beta chain turned up a few times. Its antigen remains unknown. Other DNA sequences within the sample encode an identical CDR3. Reverse transcription of all isolated RNA meant that expressed TCRB transcripts were sequenced. Measured with immunoSEQ multiplex PCR; TCRdb has only the in-frame clones, and not every one. In the table there are around 130,000 clones, around 15% of which are singletons. This entry belongs to a study of beta chain features in type 1 diabetes. Study-wide points: cDNA sequencing could over-represent cells with high TCR expression. Patients with type 1 diabetes carried fewer insertions and had more deletions at their VDJ junctions. TCRB CDR3s were moderately but significantly shorter in Type 1 diabetes patients in all four CD4+ subsets.

The germline gives CDR1 GTSNPN, CDR2 SVGIG (reference sequence). V was clipped by 3 bases and J by 4 bases, with 10 bases between them. CDR3 length: 13 residues. The receptor comes from a man aged 30-40 years with type 1 diabetes. Material: central memory CD4+ T cells from blood. This rearrangement joins TRBV30 to TRBJ1-5, with TRBD1 as a possible D gene (6 bases). The CDR3 region has the DNA TGTGCCTGGAGCAGGGGAGAGAATCAGCCCCAGCATTTT. It encodes CAWSRGENQPQHF.